These T cell receptor beta chains were read from a single sample in a study of blood T cell repertoires in COVID-19. Using immunoSEQ multiplex PCR, the repertoire was profiled, and TCRdb retains in-frame clones only, with some absent. The sample yields about 160,000 clones, around four fifths seen once. The sample consisted of PBMCs or T cells enriched from blood (not recorded which). Every receptor here comes from a man in his fifties who had recovered from COVID-19. Each CDR3 is given with its conserved first and last residue. D genes are given only for firm matches. Size is omitted from some rows. Given values are once, few, many or a class for expanded clones.

V,size,D,length,J,CDR3,DNA
TRBV19,few,TRBD1,13,TRBJ1-5,CASQGQGGSPQHF,TGTGCCAGCCAAGGACAGGGAGGGTCGCCCCAGCATTTT
TRBV6-6,.,.,15,TRBJ1-5,CASSQAGGGNQPQHF,TGTGCCAGCAGCCAGGCGGGGGGCGGCAATCAGCCCCAGCATTTT
TRBV27,.,.,15,TRBJ2-6,CASSFEGSGANVLTF,TGTGCCAGCAGTTTCGAGGGCTCTGGGGCCAACGTCCTGACTTTC
TRBV6-5,once,TRBD1,15,TRBJ2-1,CASSYTTGRVNEQFF,TGTGCCAGCAGTTACACGACAGGGCGGGTCAATGAGCAGTTCTTC
TRBV5-1,.,TRBD1,17,TRBJ1-1,CASSLLRDSSGDTEAFF,TGCGCCAGCAGCTTACTCCGGGACAGCTCAGGGGACACTGAAGCTTTCTTT
TRBV5-1,.,.,14,TRBJ2-2,CASSPQGVTGELFF,TGCGCCAGCAGCCCACAGGGAGTCACCGGGGAGCTGTTTTTT
TRBV7-9,.,.,14,TRBJ1-2,CASSLGGDGYGYTF,TGTGCCAGCAGCTTAGGCGGAGATGGGTATGGCTACACCTTC
TRBV9,.,TRBD1,15,TRBJ1-3,CASSDGTARGNTIYF,TGTGCCAGCAGCGACGGGACAGCTCGGGGAAACACCATATATTTT
TRBV5-1,.,TRBD1,16,TRBJ2-1,CASSLAWTGVYNEQFF,TGCGCCAGCAGCTTGGCTTGGACAGGGGTCTACAATGAGCAGTTCTTC
TRBV18,once,TRBD1,13,TRBJ1-2,CASSPAGGDGYTF,TGTGCCAGCTCACCGGCAGGGGGAGATGGCTACACCTTC
TRBV27,many,.,13,TRBJ2-7,CASSLPGAYEQYF,TGTGCCAGCAGCCTCCCGGGGGCCTACGAGCAGTACTTC
TRBV6-5,.,.,14,TRBJ2-7,CASSYGGGAYEQYF,TGTGCCAGCAGTTACGGAGGGGGGGCTTACGAGCAGTACTTC
TRBV30,.,.,14,TRBJ2-7,CAWSVRLAVPEQYF,TGTGCCTGGAGTGTACGATTGGCAGTCCCCGAGCAGTACTTC
TRBV13,.,TRBD2,15,TRBJ2-7,CASSLGLARSYEQYF,TGTGCCAGCAGCTTAGGACTAGCGAGGTCCTACGAGCAGTACTTC
TRBV7-2,.,TRBD1,15,TRBJ1-3,CASSSRDSSGNTIYF,TGTGCCAGCAGCAGCCGGGACAGCTCTGGAAACACCATATATTTT
TRBV5-1,.,.,15,TRBJ1-1,CASSLVAGMNTEAFF,TGCGCCAGCAGCTTGGTCGCGGGTATGAACACTGAAGCTTTCTTT
TRBV12-5,.,TRBD1,14,TRBJ2-3,CASGGGRGLNTQYF,TGTGCTAGTGGGGGAGGCAGGGGGCTGAATACGCAGTATTTT
TRBV4-1,.,TRBD1,13,TRBJ1-2,CASSLGQGEGYTF,TGCGCCAGCAGCCTAGGACAGGGTGAGGGCTACACCTTC
TRBV13,.,TRBD2,18,TRBJ2-1,CASSETGTSGGHYNEQFF,TGTGCCAGCAGCGAAACCGGGACTAGCGGGGGGCACTACAATGAGCAGTTCTTC
TRBV19,.,TRBD2,15,TRBJ2-1,CASRTGTSGYNEQFF,TGTGCCAGTAGAACCGGGACTAGCGGCTACAATGAGCAGTTCTTC
TRBV9,.,TRBD2,15,TRBJ2-1,CASSVVGRGDHEQFF,TGTGCCAGCAGCGTAGTGGGGCGGGGGGACCATGAGCAGTTCTTC
TRBV30,.,.,16,TRBJ1-6,CAWSRGKSSYNSPLHF,TGTGCCTGGAGTAGGGGGAAAAGCTCCTATAATTCACCCCTCCACTTT
TRBV5-1,many,.,15,TRBJ1-5,CASSLGQGLNQPQHF,TGCGCCAGCAGCTTGGGTCAGGGGCTCAATCAGCCCCAGCATTTT
TRBV29-1,.,.,14,TRBJ2-7,CSVVPHRASYEQYF,TGCAGCGTTGTGCCCCACAGGGCCTCCTACGAGCAGTACTTC
TRBV11-3,.,.,13,TRBJ2-1,CASSSSQGNEQFF,TGTGCCAGCAGCTCCTCCCAGGGCAATGAGCAGTTCTTC
TRBV7-6,.,TRBD1,14,TRBJ1-2,CASSSGTGIYGYTF,TGTGCCAGCAGCTCCGGGACAGGAATCTATGGCTACACCTTC